The source of this TCR beta chain is a study of cytomegalovirus exposure and HLA in healthy donors. Overall study results and limits: Roughly uniform sequencing depth across donors was assumed, possibly incorrectly.

PCR involved 60 Vbeta and 13 Jbeta primers. Clones were read by immunoSEQ multiplex PCR, and TCRdb kept only the in-frame ones, dropping some. The sample contains some 180,000 clones, just over 75% of which appear only once. Concerning this clone itself: Its cognate antigen is unknown.

J gave up 4 bases and V 2 bases, and 8 bases lay outside the gene matches. The CDR3 has 16 amino acids. Germline assignment: CDR1 MGHRA and CDR2 YSYEKL. The V gene is TRBV4-1, the J gene TRBJ1-5; 7 nucleotides agree with TRBD1. The receptor was isolated from a man between 25 and 39 years old in good health and CMV-seronegative. The sample consisted of PBMCs. CDR3 loop: CASSQFSQGQNQPQHF. Written as DNA, the CDR3 is TGCGCCAGCAGCCAATTTTCACAGGGGCAGAATCAGCCCCAGCATTTT.